Presented here are 5 T cell receptor beta chains from one specimen sequenced in a study of T cell responses to AZD1222 COVID-19 vaccine. Method: immunoSEQ multiplex PCR; TCRdb's copy keeps in-frame clones and lacks some. The table shows 140,000 or so clones, with over 85% occurring only once. The sequenced sample was peripheral blood, obtained 28 days after the second AZD1222 dose. The receptors derive from an adult who received the AZD1222 COVID-19 vaccine.

A few counts support this clone. The genes are TRBV2 and TRBJ1-1; TRBD1 is a possible D gene (5 bases). V lost 4 bases and J lost 8, with 11 bases in between. Germline V lookup: CDR1 SNHLY, CDR2 FYNNEI. The CDR3 sequence is 12 residues long. CDR3 bases: TGTGCCAGCAGTGCGTTGACAGCAGAAGCTTTCTTT. Its translation is CASSALTAEAFF. The full variable domain, completed using reference TRBV2 and TRBJ1-1, is EPEVTQTPSHQVTQMGQEVILRCVPISNHLYFYWYRQILGQKVEFLVSFYNNEISEKSEIFDDQFSVERPDGSNFTLKIRSTKLEDSAMYFCASSALTAEAFFGQGTRLTVV.

This rearrangement joins TRBV19 to TRBJ1-2, with TRBD1 as a possible D gene (6 bases). V was shortened by 7 bases and J by 6 bases, with 27 bases between the two germline ends. This CDR3 is built from 17 residues. The germline V gene has CDR1 LNHDA and CDR2 SQIVND (reference sequence). The CDR3 sequence is CASNNPLRGDGRDGYTF. The CDR3 DNA follows: TGTGCCAGTAATAATCCCCTCAGGGGCGACGGGAGGGATGGCTACACCTTC.

The chain recombines TRBV25-1 with TRBJ2-7, with 8 nucleotides matching TRBD1. The CDR3 runs to 14 residues. Germline lookup yields CDR1 MGHDK and CDR2 SYGVNS. V dropped 10 bases and J dropped 0; count of bases not matched to a gene: 8. Written as DNA, the CDR3 is TGTGCCACCAAAGACAGGGGATACTCCTACGAGCAGTACTTC. It codes for CATKDRGYSYEQYF.

Remarks on this clone: Within the sample, other DNA sequences also encode this same CDR3. The chain links TRBV6-5 to TRBJ1-1; weak D call: TRBD1 (5 bases). The germline V and J ends were trimmed by 0 bases and 2 bases, with 7 bases remaining between them. The CDR3 runs to 14 residues. Germline V gives CDR1 MNHEY, CDR2 SVGAGI. In DNA, the CDR3 is TGTGCCAGCAGTTACTCGAGGGGAAACACTGAAGCTTTCTTT. Residues: CASSYSRGNTEAFF.

The chain employs TRBV25-1 and TRBJ2-1, with 11 bases identical to TRBD2. The germline gives CDR1 MGHDK, CDR2 SYGVNS. The CDR3 is 16 amino acids. V was pared by 4 bases and J by 4 bases, with 6 bases of the junction left unmatched. CDR3 residues: CASSGGTSGRYNEQFF. Here the CDR3 DNA reads TGTGCCAGCAGTGGCGGGACTAGCGGAAGGTACAATGAGCAGTTCTTC.